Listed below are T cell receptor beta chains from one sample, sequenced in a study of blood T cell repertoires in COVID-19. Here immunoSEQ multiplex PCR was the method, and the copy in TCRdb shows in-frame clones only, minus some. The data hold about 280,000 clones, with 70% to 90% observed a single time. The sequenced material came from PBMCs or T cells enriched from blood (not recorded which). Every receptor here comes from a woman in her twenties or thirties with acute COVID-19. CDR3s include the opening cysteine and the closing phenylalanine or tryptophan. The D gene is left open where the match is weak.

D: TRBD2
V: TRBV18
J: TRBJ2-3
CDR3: CASSPRLAGSTDTQYF

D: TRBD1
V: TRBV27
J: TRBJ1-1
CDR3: CASSANRGHTEAFF

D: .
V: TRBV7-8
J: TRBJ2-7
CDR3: CASSLPDGVSVGEQYF

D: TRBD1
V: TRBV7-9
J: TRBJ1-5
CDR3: CASSKAGTGNQPQHF

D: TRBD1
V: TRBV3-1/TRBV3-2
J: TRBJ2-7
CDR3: CASSQALGQGAWEQYF

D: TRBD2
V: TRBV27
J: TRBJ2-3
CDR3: CASSLTISGSTDTQYF

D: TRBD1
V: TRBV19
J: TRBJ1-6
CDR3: CASSIDPTGWNSPLHF

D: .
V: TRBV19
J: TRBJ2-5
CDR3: CASSIGGMTETQYF

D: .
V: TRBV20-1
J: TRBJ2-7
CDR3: CSAVLSYEQYF

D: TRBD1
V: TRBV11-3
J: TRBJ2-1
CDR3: CASSGGTGGFYNEQFF

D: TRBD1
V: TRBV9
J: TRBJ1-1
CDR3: CASSTGDTEAFF

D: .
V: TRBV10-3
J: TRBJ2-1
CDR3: CAISGRDSAYNEQFF

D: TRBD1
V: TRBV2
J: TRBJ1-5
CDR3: CASQDREVNQPQHF

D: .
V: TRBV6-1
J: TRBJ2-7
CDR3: CASSVTLALALYEQYF

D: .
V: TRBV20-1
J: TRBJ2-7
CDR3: CSASRPKREYF

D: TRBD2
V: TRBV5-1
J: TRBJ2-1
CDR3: CASSPGLAYNEQFF

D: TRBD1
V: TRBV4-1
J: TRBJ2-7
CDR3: CASSPPVWLQGYEQYF

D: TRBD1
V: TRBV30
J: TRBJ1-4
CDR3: CAWSVQGQDEKLFF

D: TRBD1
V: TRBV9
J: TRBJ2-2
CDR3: CASSPTGAGGHTGELFF

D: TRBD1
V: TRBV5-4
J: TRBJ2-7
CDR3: CASSLDGTGSFMSSYEQYF

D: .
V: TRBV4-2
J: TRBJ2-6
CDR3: CASSQDLSNGANVLTF

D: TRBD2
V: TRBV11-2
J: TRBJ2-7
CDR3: CASSRRLAIDEQYF

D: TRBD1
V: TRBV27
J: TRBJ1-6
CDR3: CASSFVGQGNSPLHF

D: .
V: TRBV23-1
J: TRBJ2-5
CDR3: CASSQSRDRETQYF

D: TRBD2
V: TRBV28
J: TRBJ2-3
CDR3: CASSSPTSGRAVYTQYF

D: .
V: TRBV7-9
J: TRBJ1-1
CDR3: CASGFVEGEAFF

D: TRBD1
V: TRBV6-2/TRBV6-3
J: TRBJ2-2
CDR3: CASSYSTGATGELFF

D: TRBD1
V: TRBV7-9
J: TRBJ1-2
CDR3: CASSGRDRVNGYTF

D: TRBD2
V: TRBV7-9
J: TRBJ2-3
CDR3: CASSPIWTSGKSTDTQYF

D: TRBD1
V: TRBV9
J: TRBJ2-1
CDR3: CASSLGGSDNEQFF

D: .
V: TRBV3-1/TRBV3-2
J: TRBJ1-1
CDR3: CASSRGLSEAFF

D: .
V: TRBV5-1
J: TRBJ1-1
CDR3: CASSLPDTVNTEAFF

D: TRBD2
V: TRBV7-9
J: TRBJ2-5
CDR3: CASSTLAGRRGETQYF

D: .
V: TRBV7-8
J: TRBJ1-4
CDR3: CASSKDRNEKLFF

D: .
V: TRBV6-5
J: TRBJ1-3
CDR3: CAAWGSQGGNTIYF

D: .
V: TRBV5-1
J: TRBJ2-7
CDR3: CASSLTGAEQYF

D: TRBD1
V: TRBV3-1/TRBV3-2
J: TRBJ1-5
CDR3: CASSRHSDRGPNQPQHF

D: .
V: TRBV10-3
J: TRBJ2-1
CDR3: CAISVGTPTPGAEQFF

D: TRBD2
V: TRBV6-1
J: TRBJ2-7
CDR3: CASSEAGLAYEQYF

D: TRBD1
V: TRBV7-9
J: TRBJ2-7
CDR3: CASSFYRDRSYEQYF

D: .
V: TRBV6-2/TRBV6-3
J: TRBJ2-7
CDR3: CASSPSGYEQYF

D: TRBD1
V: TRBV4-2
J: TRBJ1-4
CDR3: CASSPSPGTGEEGEKLFF

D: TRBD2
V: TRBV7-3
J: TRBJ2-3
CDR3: CASSLTGLAGATDTQYF

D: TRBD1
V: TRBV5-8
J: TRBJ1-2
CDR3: CASSSGTDPFYGYTF

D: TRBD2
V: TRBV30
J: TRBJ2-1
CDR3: CAWSVLAGVENEQFF

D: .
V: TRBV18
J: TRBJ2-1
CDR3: CASSHSVGSYNEQFF

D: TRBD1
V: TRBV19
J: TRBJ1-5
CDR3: CASSPGTGGVNQPQHF

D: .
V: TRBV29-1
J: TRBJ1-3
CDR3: CSVAESNTIYF

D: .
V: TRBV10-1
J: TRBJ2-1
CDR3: CASSEYISAGVPIYNEQFF

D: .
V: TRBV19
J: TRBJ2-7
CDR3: CASSSGAPEQYF

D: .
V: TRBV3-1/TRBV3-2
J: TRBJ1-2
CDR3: CASSQVDRNYGYTF

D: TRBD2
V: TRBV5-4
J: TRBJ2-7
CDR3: CASSPLAGINYEQYF

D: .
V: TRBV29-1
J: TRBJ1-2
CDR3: CSVMEQPPNYGYTF

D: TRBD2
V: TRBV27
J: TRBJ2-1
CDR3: CASSPIAGGGGDEQFF

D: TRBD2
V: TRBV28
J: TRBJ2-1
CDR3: CASSIPGLAGGEHAYNEQFF